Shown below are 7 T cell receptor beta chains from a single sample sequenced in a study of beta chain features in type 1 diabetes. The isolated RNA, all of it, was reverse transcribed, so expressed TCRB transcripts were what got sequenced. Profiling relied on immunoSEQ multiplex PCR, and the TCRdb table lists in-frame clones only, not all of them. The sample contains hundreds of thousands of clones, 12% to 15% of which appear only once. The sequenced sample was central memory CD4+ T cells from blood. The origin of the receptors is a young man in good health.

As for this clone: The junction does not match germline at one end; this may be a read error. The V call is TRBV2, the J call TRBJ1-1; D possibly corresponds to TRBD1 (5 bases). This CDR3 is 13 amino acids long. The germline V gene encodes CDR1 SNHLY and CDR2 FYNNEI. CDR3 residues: CAGSQGENTEAFF. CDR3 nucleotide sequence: TGTGCCGGCAGCCAGGGAGAGAACACTGAAGCTTTCTTT. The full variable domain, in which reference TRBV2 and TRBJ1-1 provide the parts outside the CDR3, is EPEVTQTPSHQVTQMGQEVILRCVPISNHLYFYWYRQILGQKVEFLVSFYNNEISEKSEIFDDQFSVERPDGSNFTLKIRSTKLEDSAMYFCAGSQGENTEAFFGQGTRLTVV.

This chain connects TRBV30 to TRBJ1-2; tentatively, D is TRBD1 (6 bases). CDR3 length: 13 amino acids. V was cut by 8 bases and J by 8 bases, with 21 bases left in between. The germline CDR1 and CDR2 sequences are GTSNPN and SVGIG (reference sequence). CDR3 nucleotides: TGTGCCGGAGGGGGAACAGCCCTCGGGGGCTACACCTTC. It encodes CAGGGTALGGYTF.

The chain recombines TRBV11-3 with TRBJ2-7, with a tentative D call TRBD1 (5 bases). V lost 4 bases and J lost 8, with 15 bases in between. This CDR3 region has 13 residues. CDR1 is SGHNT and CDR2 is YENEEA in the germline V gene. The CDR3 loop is CASSSLNQGKQYV. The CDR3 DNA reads TGTGCCAGCAGCTCCCTGAATCAGGGTAAGCAGTACGTC.

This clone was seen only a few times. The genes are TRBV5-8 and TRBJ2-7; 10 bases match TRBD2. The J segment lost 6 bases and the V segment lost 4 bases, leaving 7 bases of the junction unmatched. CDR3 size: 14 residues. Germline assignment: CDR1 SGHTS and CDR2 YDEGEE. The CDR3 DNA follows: TGTGCCAGCAGCCTCCTAGCGGGGGATACCGAGCAGTACTTC. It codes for CASSLLAGDTEQYF.

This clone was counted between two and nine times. The CDR3 protein is CASSSGGSVSHEQFF. In nucleotides, the CDR3 is TGTGCCAGCAGCTCGGGGGGTTCCGTATCCCATGAGCAGTTCTTC. This rearrangement joins TRBV7-8 to TRBJ2-1, with TRBD2 matching 7 bases. Germline values: CDR1 SGHVS, CDR2 FQNEAQ. The CDR3 consists of 15 residues. V was clipped by 4 bases and J by 8 bases; unmatched bases: 11.

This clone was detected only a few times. For the CDR3, the DNA is TGTGCCAGCAGCAAGGGACCGAGCTCCTACGAGCAGTACGTC. Translating gives CASSKGPSSYEQYV. The rearrangement uses TRBV5-4 and TRBJ2-7; D may match TRBD1 or TRBD2 (5 bases each). The V end was cut by 4 bases, the J end by 0 bases, with 11 bases between. Germline CDR1 SGHNT, CDR2 YYREEE (reference sequence). CDR3 length equals 14 residues.

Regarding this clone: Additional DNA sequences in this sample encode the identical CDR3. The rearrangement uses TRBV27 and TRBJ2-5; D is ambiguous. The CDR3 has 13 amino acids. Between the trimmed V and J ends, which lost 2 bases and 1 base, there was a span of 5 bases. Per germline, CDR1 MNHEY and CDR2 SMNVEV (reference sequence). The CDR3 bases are TGTGCCAGCAGTTTAGAGTCCCAAGAGACCCAGTACTTC. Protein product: CASSLESQETQYF.